The following is a T cell receptor (beta chain) sequence with its context. Method: immunoSEQ multiplex PCR; TCRdb's copy keeps in-frame clones and lacks some. The sample consists of 48,000 or so clones, around 87% of them appearing once. This CDR3 is 14 amino acids long. V lost 6 bases to trimming and J lost 4 bases, with 13 bases between them. Germline CDR1 LNHDA, CDR2 SQIVND (reference sequence). This specimen belongs to a study of OX40 agonist ivuxolimab in advanced cancers. For the study at large: Dose-escalation cases comprised hepatocellular carcinoma, melanoma, renal cell or head and neck cancer. A male proportion of about 80% was recorded, with mean age around 60 years and range about 20 to 79. Antecedent anti-PD-1, anti-PD-L1 or anti-CTLA-4 therapy was permissible, with under 50% having received some. Partial responses occurred in Three dose-escalation patients, one with hepatocellular carcinoma and two with cutaneous melanoma.

The TCR was taken from an adult with an advanced solid tumor such as melanoma, head and neck, liver or kidney cancer. The chain carries TRBV19 and TRBJ1-5; D remains ambiguous. Specimen: CD4+ or CD8+ T cells sorted from blood, collected in a trial of the OX40 agonist ivuxolimab. The CDR3 loop is CASSPNGYNQPQHF. The CDR3 bases are TGTGCCAGTAGCCCCAACGGCTATAATCAGCCCCAGCATTTT.